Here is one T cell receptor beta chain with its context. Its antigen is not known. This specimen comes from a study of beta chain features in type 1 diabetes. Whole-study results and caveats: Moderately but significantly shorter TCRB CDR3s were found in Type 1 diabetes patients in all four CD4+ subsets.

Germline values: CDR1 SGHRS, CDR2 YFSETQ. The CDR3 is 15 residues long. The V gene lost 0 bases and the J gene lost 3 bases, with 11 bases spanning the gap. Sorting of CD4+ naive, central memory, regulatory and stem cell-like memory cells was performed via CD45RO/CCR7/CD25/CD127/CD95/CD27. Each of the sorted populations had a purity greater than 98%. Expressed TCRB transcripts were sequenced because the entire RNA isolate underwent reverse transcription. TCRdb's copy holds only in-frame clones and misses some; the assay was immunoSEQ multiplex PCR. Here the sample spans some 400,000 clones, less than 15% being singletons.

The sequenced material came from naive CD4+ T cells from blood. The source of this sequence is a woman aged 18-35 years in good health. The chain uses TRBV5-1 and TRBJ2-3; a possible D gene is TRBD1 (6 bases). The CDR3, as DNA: TGCGCCAGCAGCTTGGATGGGGGCCGAACAGATACGCAGTATTTT. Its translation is CASSLDGGRTDTQYF.